The entry below describes one T cell receptor (beta chain). Its target is unknown. Expressed TCRB transcripts were sequenced, since all the RNA that had been isolated was reverse transcribed. Produced via immunoSEQ multiplex PCR; TCRdb's table is partial and in-frame only. The sample has 330,000 or so clones, roughly 12% seen once; the top ten hold about 0.01%. This CDR3 is 11 amino acids long. Germline V lookup: CDR1 PRHDT, CDR2 FYEKMQ (reference sequence). The V end was cut by 8 bases, the J end by 8 bases, with 10 bases between. The sample is drawn from a study of beta chain features in type 1 diabetes. Study-level information: All samples combined gave just under 110 million sorted cells for examination. Overall study findings and caveats: Sequencing of cDNA might inflate the share of cells that strongly express TCR. When Type 1 diabetes patients were examined, their TCRB CDR3s proved moderately but significantly shorter in all four CD4+ subsets. Type 1 diabetes patients had VDJ junctions that carried fewer insertions and more deletions.

The chain has TRBV13 and TRBJ2-1, with D perhaps TRBD1 (5 bases). The sample consisted of naive CD4+ T cells from blood. The receptor was derived from a woman under 30 with type 1 diabetes. The CDR3 region has the DNA TGTGCCAGCTCATGGGGCGATGAGCAGTTCTTC. This gives the protein CASSWGDEQFF.